A selection of T cell receptor beta chains follows, all from one sample in a study of cytomegalovirus exposure and HLA in healthy donors. Method: immunoSEQ multiplex PCR; TCRdb's copy keeps in-frame clones and lacks some. This sample has approximately 180,000 clones, with about 82% found just once. The sequenced sample consisted of PBMCs. The receptor source for this set is a woman aged 18-29 years in good health and CMV-seronegative. The CDR3 runs from the conserved cysteine through the conserved F or W. Fields, in order: clone size, J gene, V gene, D gene, CDR3 protein, CDR3 DNA. A D gene is named only where the DNA matches it firmly. A clone size is listed for some rows: how often the clone was seen (once, few, many), or a class if it is expanded.

NA,TRBJ2-3,TRBV7-2,TRBD1,CASSHYGGQGADTQYF,TGTGCCAGCAGTCACTACGGGGGACAGGGGGCAGATACGCAGTATTTT
few,TRBJ2-7,TRBV5-1,NA,CASSGDNYYEQYF,TGCGCCAGCAGCGGGGACAACTACTACGAGCAGTACTTC
NA,TRBJ2-1,TRBV6-5,NA,CASSYSRGGAYNEQFF,TGTGCCAGCAGTTACTCGAGGGGGGGGGCCTACAATGAGCAGTTCTTC
NA,TRBJ1-3,TRBV6-1,NA,CAGPQGIGGNTIYF,TGTGCCGGACCTCAGGGGATAGGCGGAAACACCATATATTTT
NA,TRBJ2-7,TRBV19,TRBD1,CASSIGTGSSYEQYF,TGTGCCAGTAGTATAGGGACAGGAAGCTCCTACGAGCAGTACTTC
NA,TRBJ1-6,TRBV18,NA,CASSPEVAYNSPLHF,TGTGCCAGCTCACCCGAGGTGGCCTATAATTCACCCCTCCACTTT
NA,TRBJ1-2,TRBV2,NA,CATLSTNYGYTF,TGTGCCACCCTTTCTACTAACTATGGCTACACCTTC
NA,TRBJ1-2,TRBV6-1,TRBD1,CASSDVDRGRGYTF,TGTGCCAGCAGTGACGTTGACAGGGGGCGCGGCTACACCTTC
NA,TRBJ1-2,TRBV5-5,NA,CASSLYSNYGYTF,TGTGCCAGCAGCTTGTATAGTAACTATGGCTACACCTTC
NA,TRBJ1-6,TRBV7-8,NA,CASSLEHSSYNSPLHF,TGTGCCAGCAGCTTAGAGCACAGCTCCTATAATTCACCCCTCCACTTT
NA,TRBJ2-3,TRBV5-1,TRBD2,CASSRPGGTDTQYF,TGCGCCAGCTCTCGACCGGGGGGAACAGATACGCAGTATTTT
NA,TRBJ2-3,TRBV6-5,TRBD2,CASWRGGETDTQYF,TGTGCCAGCTGGCGCGGGGGGGAGACAGATACGCAGTATTTT
NA,TRBJ2-7,TRBV6-5,TRBD1,CASKTGQTSLYEQYF,TGTGCCAGTAAAACGGGACAGACTTCCCTCTACGAGCAGTACTTC
NA,TRBJ2-7,TRBV2,TRBD1,CASSPRGPQAYEQYF,TGTGCCAGCAGTCCCAGGGGGCCTCAGGCCTACGAGCAGTACTTC
NA,TRBJ1-5,TRBV7-2,NA,CASSPGSSNQPQHF,TGTGCCAGCAGCCCAGGGTCTAGCAATCAGCCCCAGCATTTT
NA,TRBJ2-3,TRBV27,NA,CASSPPGLSTDTQYF,TGTGCCAGCAGTCCCCCGGGACTTAGCACAGATACGCAGTATTTT